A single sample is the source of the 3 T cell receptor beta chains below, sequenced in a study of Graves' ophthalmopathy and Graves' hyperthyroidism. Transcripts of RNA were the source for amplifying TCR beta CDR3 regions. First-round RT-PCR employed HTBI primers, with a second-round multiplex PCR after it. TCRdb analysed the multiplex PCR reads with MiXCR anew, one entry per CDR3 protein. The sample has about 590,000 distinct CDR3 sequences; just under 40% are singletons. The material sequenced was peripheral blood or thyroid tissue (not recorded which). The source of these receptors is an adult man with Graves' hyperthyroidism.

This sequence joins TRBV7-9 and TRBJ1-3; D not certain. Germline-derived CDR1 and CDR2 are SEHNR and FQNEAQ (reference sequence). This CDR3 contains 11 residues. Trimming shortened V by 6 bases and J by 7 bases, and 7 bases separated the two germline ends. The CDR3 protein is CASSMENTIYF. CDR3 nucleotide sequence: TGTGCCAGCAGTATGGAGAACACCATATATTTT.

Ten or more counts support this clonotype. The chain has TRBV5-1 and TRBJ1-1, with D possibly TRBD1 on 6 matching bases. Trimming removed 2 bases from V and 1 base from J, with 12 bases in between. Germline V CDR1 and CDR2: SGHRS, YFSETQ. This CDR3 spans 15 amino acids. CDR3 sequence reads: CASSLTGIPNTEAFF. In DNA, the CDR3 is TGCGCCAGCAGCTTAACAGGGATCCCGAACACTGAAGCTTTCTTT.

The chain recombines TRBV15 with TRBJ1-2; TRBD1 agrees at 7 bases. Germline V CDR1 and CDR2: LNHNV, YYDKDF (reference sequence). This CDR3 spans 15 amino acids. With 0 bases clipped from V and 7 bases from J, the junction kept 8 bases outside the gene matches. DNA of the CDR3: TGTGCCACCAGCAGAGATCTAGGGGGCGCGGGTGGCTACACCTTC. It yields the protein CATSRDLGGAGGYTF.